This TCR beta chain was retrieved from a study of regulatory T cells in long-lasting Graves disease. Documented time point: newly diagnosed GD, antithyroid drugs for less than 3 months. Preparation of the TCR library used RNA extracted from PBMCs. The CDR3 runs 14 residues. The ends lost 4 bases at V and 1 base at J; junction bases unmatched: 3. In its sample, this clonotype was seen many times. Antigen: not known. Library construction for TCR beta used iRepertoire HTBI primers and Arm-PCR of CDR3 regions. MiXCR, applied by TCRdb to the multiplex PCR reads, yields one record per CDR3 protein. The data show 360,000 or so distinct CDR3 sequences, 15% to 20% seen once. Study-wide results and caveats: Less diverse TCR repertoires were seen in persistent Graves' patients than in newly diagnosed ones.

These same data were also listed under a study on T cells in Graves' hyperthyroidism and ophthalmopathy.

The V call is TRBV12-3 or TRBV12-4, the J call TRBJ1-1, with 7 bases that match TRBD1. This receptor was taken from a woman between 18 and 30 years old with Graves disease. The specimen was peripheral blood mononuclear cells (PBMCs), collected at new diagnosis, from a patient treated with antithyroid drugs. The CDR3 loop reads CASSSRDRNTEAFF. Here the CDR3 DNA reads TGTGCCAGCAGTTCCCGGGACAGGAACACTGAAGCTTTCTTT.